The clone carrying this TCR beta chain was observed a few times. Its cognate antigen is unknown. Trimming took 8 bases from V and 7 from J, leaving 24 bases between them. Germline V gives CDR1 SNHLY, CDR2 FYNNEI. The CDR3 totals 15 residues. This record comes from a study of T cell responses to AZD1222 COVID-19 vaccine. Whole-study findings and limits: Among spike-specific TCRs, nearly half reportedly target unmutated variant regions. Spike-specific TCR breadth and depth grew following two AZD1222 doses.

Sequencing was performed with immunoSEQ multiplex PCR; in TCRdb, only in-frame clones are kept and a portion is missing. This sample yields tens of thousands of clones, of which about 89% are seen a single time; 28% belongs to the top ten. The sequencing here drew on peripheral blood, taken 28 days after the second AZD1222 dose. V and J are TRBV2 and TRBJ2-7; tentatively, D is TRBD1 (6 bases). The TCR comes from an adult who received the AZD1222 COVID-19 vaccine. In nucleotides, the CDR3 is TGTGCCAGCGATTTAAACGGAGTCCCTACAGGGGAGCAGTACTTC. It specifies CASDLNGVPTGEQYF. The complete variable domain, with remaining parts taken from reference TRBV2 and TRBJ2-7, reads EPEVTQTPSHQVTQMGQEVILRCVPISNHLYFYWYRQILGQKVEFLVSFYNNEISEKSEIFDDQFSVERPDGSNFTLKIRSTKLEDSAMYFCASDLNGVPTGEQYFGPGTRLTVT.